The source of this T cell receptor (beta chain) is a study of blood T cells in healthy people across ages. The use of a sample-barcoded 5' primer and a J-beta primer mix characterized a second PCR of roughly 6 to 11 cycles. TCRdb re-called the 5' RACE reads through MiXCR, storing one row per CDR3 protein. Of some 1.5 million distinct CDR3 sequences detected, about 30% appear once; the ten largest clones hold less than 9.5%. The germline gives CDR1 LNHNV, CDR2 YYDKDF (reference sequence). V gave up 0 bases and J gave up 0 bases, with 9 bases separating them. This CDR3 contains 16 residues. The sequence came from a woman in her 30s in good health. Sequenced: blood. This rearrangement joins TRBV15 to TRBJ2-4; tentatively, D is TRBD1 (6 bases). The CDR3: CATSRDQGRAKNIQYF. The CDR3 nucleotides read TGTGCCACCAGCAGAGATCAGGGGCGAGCCAAAAACATTCAGTACTTC.